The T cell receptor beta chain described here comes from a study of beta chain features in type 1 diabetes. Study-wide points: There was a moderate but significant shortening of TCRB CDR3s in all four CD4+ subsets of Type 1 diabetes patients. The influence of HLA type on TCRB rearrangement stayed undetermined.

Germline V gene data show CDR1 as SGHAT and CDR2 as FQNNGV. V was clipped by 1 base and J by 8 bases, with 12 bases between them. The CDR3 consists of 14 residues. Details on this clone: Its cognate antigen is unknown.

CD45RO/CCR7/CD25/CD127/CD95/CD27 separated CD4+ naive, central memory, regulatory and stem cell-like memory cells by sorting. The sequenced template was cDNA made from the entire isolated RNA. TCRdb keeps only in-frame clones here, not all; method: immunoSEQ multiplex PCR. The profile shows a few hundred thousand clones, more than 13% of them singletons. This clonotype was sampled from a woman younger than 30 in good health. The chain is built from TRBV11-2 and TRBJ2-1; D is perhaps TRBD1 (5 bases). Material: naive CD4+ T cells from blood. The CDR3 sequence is CASSLGGRADEQFF. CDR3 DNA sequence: TGTGCCAGCAGCTTAGGAGGCAGGGCCGATGAGCAGTTCTTC.